This T cell receptor (beta chain) was recorded in a study of CD8 T cells in ankylosing spondylitis. The germline V gene encodes CDR1 SGHRS and CDR2 YFSETQ. CDR3 length equals 15 residues. The V gene lost 0 bases and the J gene lost 0 bases, with 10 bases spanning the gap. TCRdb reanalysed the 5' RACE reads using MiXCR and keeps one entry per CDR3 protein. The sample has 84,000 or so distinct CDR3 sequences, roughly 30% seen once; the top ten hold around three fifths. This sequence originates from a male donor with ankylosing spondylitis or in good health (not recorded which). The chain uses TRBV5-1 and TRBJ2-7; D not certain. The sample consisted of blood, either unsorted or a sorted T cell fraction (not recorded which). CDR3 amino acids: CASSLAPSPSYEQYF. The CDR3 DNA follows: TGCGCCAGCAGCTTGGCACCAAGTCCCTCCTACGAGCAGTACTTC.